The T cell receptor beta chain described here comes from a study of OX40 agonist ivuxolimab in advanced cancers. About the research overall: Subjects had a mean age of about 65 years, with a range of about 23 to 79; approximately 83% were male. Partial responses occurred in Three dose-escalation patients, one with hepatocellular carcinoma and two with cutaneous melanoma.

The protocol was immunoSEQ multiplex PCR, while the TCRdb copy is restricted to in-frame clones and leaves out a portion. The sample holds about 27,000 clones, approximately 78% seen once. Germline V gene sequence: CDR1 MGHRA, CDR2 YSYEKL. The CDR3 has 15 residues. Trimming took 0 bases from V and 4 from J, leaving 11 bases between them. Source: CD4+ or CD8+ T cells sorted from blood, taken in a trial of the OX40 agonist ivuxolimab. V usage is TRBV4-1 and J usage is TRBJ2-3; no clear D. The TCR was taken from an adult with an advanced solid tumor such as melanoma, head and neck, liver or kidney cancer. CDR3 coding DNA: TGCGCCAGCAGCCAAGATTTTCCGGGCGCAGATACGCAGTATTTT. Translation gives CASSQDFPGADTQYF.